What follows describes a single T cell receptor (beta chain). Antigen unknown. TCRdb recomputed calls from the 5' RACE reads with MiXCR, one row per CDR3 protein. The sample carries approximately 240,000 distinct CDR3 sequences, 20% to 30% recorded once. The sample originates from a study of CD8 T cells in ankylosing spondylitis. Study-wide results and limits: There was a TCR beta motif, made of several highly homologous variants, that appeared characteristic of ankylosing spondylitis blood. Some of the motif variants had earlier been found in reactive arthritis patients' fluid and blood. Clones tied to disease were said to be significantly enriched in matched ankylosing spondylitis synovial fluid.

The germline CDR1 and CDR2 sequences are LNHNV and YYDKDF (reference sequence). The V and J ends lost 6 bases and 6 bases respectively, with 17 bases between them. The CDR3 runs 15 residues. This chain connects TRBV15 to TRBJ2-2, with D perhaps assigned TRBD1 or TRBD2 (6 bases each). This TCR derives from a male donor with ankylosing spondylitis or in good health (not recorded which). Sequencing was done on a sample of blood, either unsorted or a sorted T cell fraction (not recorded which). The CDR3 sequence: CATRPGARVAGELFF. CDR3 DNA: TGTGCCACCAGACCGGGGGCGAGGGTGGCCGGGGAGCTGTTTTTT.